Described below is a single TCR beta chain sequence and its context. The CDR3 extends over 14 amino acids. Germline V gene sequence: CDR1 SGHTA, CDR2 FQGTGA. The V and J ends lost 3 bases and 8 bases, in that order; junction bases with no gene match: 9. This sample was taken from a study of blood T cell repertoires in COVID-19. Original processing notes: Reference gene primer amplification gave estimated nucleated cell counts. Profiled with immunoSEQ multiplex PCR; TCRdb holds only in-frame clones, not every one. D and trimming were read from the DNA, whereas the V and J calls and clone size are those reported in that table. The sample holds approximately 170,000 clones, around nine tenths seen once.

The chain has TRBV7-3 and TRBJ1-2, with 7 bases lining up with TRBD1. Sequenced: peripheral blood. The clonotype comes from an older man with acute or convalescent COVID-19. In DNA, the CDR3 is TGTGCCAGCAGCTTTCCCCTCCAGGGGGAGGGCTACACCTTC. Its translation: CASSFPLQGEGYTF. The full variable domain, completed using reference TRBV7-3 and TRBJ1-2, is GAGVSQTPSNKVTEKGKYVELRCDPISGHTALYWYRQSLGQGPEFLIYFQGTGAADDSGLPNDRFFAVRPEGSVSTLKIQRTERGDSAVYLCASSFPLQGEGYTFGSGTRLTVV.